Listed below are T cell receptor beta chains from one sample, sequenced in a study of blood T cell repertoires in COVID-19. Only in-frame clones appear in the TCRdb table, and some are missing; sequencing was by immunoSEQ multiplex PCR. The sample has approximately 270,000 clones, roughly 86% seen once; the top ten hold under 2.5%. The sequencing input was PBMCs or T cells enriched from blood (not recorded which). Source of these receptors: a woman between 55 and 75 years old who had recovered from COVID-19. Both conserved end residues are part of each CDR3. The D gene is left open where the match is weak. Clone size is given for some rows only: seen once, a few or many times, or a class if the clone is expanded.

v_gene	abundance	d_gene	j_gene	CDR3nt	CDR3aa
TRBV9	-	TRBD2	TRBJ2-1	TGTGCCAGCAGCGGGAGACTAGCGGGGGGCAATGAGCAGTTCTTC	CASSGRLAGGNEQFF
TRBV27	-	-	TRBJ1-2	TGTGCCAGCAGTGGGGCTGTCCTGGGTCTCCTTGGAGGCTACACCTTC	CASSGAVLGLLGGYTF
TRBV10-1	-	-	TRBJ2-5	TGCGCCAGCAGTGGGACTCCCGAAGAGACCCAGTACTTC	CASSGTPEETQYF
TRBV13	-	TRBD2	TRBJ2-3	TGTGCCAGCAGCTCCCAAAGCGGGGGCACAGATACGCAGTATTTT	CASSSQSGGTDTQYF
TRBV6-2/TRBV6-3	-	-	TRBJ1-2	TGTGCCAGCAGTTACGGAGTTGGCTACACCTTC	CASSYGVGYTF
TRBV15	-	-	TRBJ2-5	TGTGCCACCAGCCCCAGAGCGACCGGGGGAGAGACCCAGTACTTC	CATSPRATGGETQYF
TRBV7-8	once	TRBD2	TRBJ2-5	TGTGCCAGCAGGCTAGCGGGCCTGGTAGAGACCCAGTACTTC	CASRLAGLVETQYF
TRBV7-6	-	-	TRBJ2-1	TGTGCCAGCAGCAGACGCCCGGACAGCTCCAATGAGCAGTTCTTC	CASSRRPDSSNEQFF
TRBV28	-	-	TRBJ1-4	TGTGCCAGCTCCTCCGGCCCCGGGGTCGCGACTAATGAAAAACTGTTTTTT	CASSSGPGVATNEKLFF
TRBV2	-	-	TRBJ2-3	TGTGCCAGCGTTTACACAGATACGCAGTATTTT	CASVYTDTQYF
TRBV7-9	-	TRBD1	TRBJ1-1	TGTGCCAGCAGCCCAAGGCCTGGACAGGGGGACACTGAAGCTTTCTTT	CASSPRPGQGDTEAFF
TRBV29-1	-	TRBD1	TRBJ2-5	TGCAGCGTGGGACAGGACTACGAGACCCAGTACTTC	CSVGQDYETQYF
TRBV27	-	-	TRBJ1-4	TGTGCCAGCAGTGTACGGGGGGCCGGAGAAAAACTGTTTTTT	CASSVRGAGEKLFF
TRBV2	-	-	TRBJ1-6	TGTGCCAGCAGCAAACAGGATTATTCACCCCTCCACTTT	CASSKQDYSPLHF
TRBV5-5	-	TRBD2	TRBJ2-2	TGTGCCAGCAGCTTGACTAGCGGGAGGGCGAACACCGGGGAGCTGTTTTTT	CASSLTSGRANTGELFF
TRBV24-1	-	TRBD2	TRBJ2-7	TGTGCCACCAGTGAAACGGGACTAGAGCGCAACGAGCAGTACTTC	CATSETGLERNEQYF